These 18 T cell receptor beta chains came from one sample sequenced in a study of regulatory T cells in long-lasting Graves disease. Indicated time point: newly diagnosed GD, antithyroid drugs for less than 3 months. The TCR library was prepared using RNA isolated from PBMCs. CDR3-region Arm-PCR and iRepertoire HTBI primers produced the TCR beta libraries. TCRdb recomputed calls from the multiplex PCR reads with MiXCR, one row per CDR3 protein. The sample carries 300,000 to 400,000 distinct CDR3 sequences, 18% recorded once. The sequenced sample was peripheral blood mononuclear cells (PBMCs), obtained at new diagnosis, from a patient treated with antithyroid drugs. These receptors originate from a female donor with Graves disease.

In its sample, this clonotype was seen a few times. The chain employs TRBV9 and TRBJ1-2; 11 positions match TRBD1. V lost 4 bases to trimming and J lost 2 bases; unmatched junction nucleotides: 4. The CDR3 spans 15 residues. Germline values: CDR1 SGDLS, CDR2 YYNGEE. CDR3 sequence: CASSFRDRGNYGYTF. The CDR3 DNA is TGTGCCAGCAGCTTCCGGGACAGGGGGAACTATGGCTACACCTTC.

Notes on this clonotype: With a much larger clone just one base away, this may be a read error. The CDR3 loop reads CNARFRVDKYEQFF. The CDR3 nucleotides are TGCAATGCTAGATTTAGGGTAGACAAGTATGAGCAGTTCTTC. This chain joins TRBV20-1 and TRBJ2-3; D is unclear. The J call is in doubt because the DNA end fits TRBJ2-1 better. Per germline, CDR1 DFQATT and CDR2 SNEGSKA (reference sequence). The CDR3 contains 14 residues.

This clonotype has at least ten counts. The CDR3: CASTRGSTDTQYF. Written as DNA, the CDR3 is TGTGCCAGCACCAGGGGAAGCACAGATACGCAGTATTTT. The chain uses TRBV12-3 or TRBV12-4 and TRBJ2-3; tentatively, D is TRBD1 (6 bases). V dropped 7 bases and J dropped 0 bases, with 8 bases sitting between them. CDR3 length: 13 amino acids.

As for this clonotype: The conserved phenylalanine or tryptophan normally closing the CDR3 is absent here, so this likely arose from a read error. The V call is TRBV13, the J call TRBJ1-1; D possibly corresponds to TRBD1 (6 bases). Germline assignment: CDR1 PRHDT and CDR2 FYEKMQ (reference sequence). The CDR3 extends over 17 amino acids. CDR3 region: CASRLITGFPMNTEAFS. DNA for the CDR3: TGTGCCAGCAGGCTAATTACAGGGTTCCCCATGAACACTGAGGCTTTCTCT.

This sequence joins TRBV9 and TRBJ2-7; D not certain. CDR3 length: 11 amino acids. V was pared by 3 bases and J by 5 bases, with 6 bases between. The germline gives CDR1 SGDLS, CDR2 YYNGEE. CDR3 in DNA: TGTGCCAGCAGCGGGGTAAACGAGCAGTACTTC. Protein product: CASSGVNEQYF. The whole variable domain, remainder taken from reference TRBV9 and TRBJ2-7, is DSGVTQTPKHLITATGQRVTLRCSPRSGDLSVYWYQQSLDQGLQFLIQYYNGEERAKGNILERFSAQQFPDLHSELNLSSLELGDSALYFCASSGVNEQYFGPGTRLTVT.

On this clonotype: At one boundary the junction diverges from the germline segment, which might be a read error. The CDR3 sequence: CASGSLSPSYNKQFF. In nucleotides, the CDR3 is TGTGCTAGTGGTTCGCTGAGCCCCTCCTACAATAAGCAGTTCTTC. This chain uses TRBV12-5 with TRBJ2-1; D gene unclear. There are 15 residues in the CDR3. Germline assignment: CDR1 LGHNT and CDR2 FRNRAP.

The count of this clonotype is one. As the CDR3 is not closed by the conserved phenylalanine or tryptophan, this likely results from a read error. The V gene is TRBV11-2, the J gene TRBJ2-1, with a possible D match to TRBD2 (7 bases). V gave up 4 bases and J gave up 7 bases, with 14 bases separating them. CDR1 and CDR2 (germline): SGHAT, FQNNGV. This CDR3 region has 14 residues. Here the CDR3 DNA reads TGTGCCAGCAGCTGGTCGGCGGGGGCTAATGAGCAGTTCTCC. Translated, it gives CASSWSAGANEQFS.

About this clonotype: This may be a read error, as it is one base from a much larger clone. V usage is TRBV24-1 and J usage is TRBJ2-1, with TRBD2 matching over 10 bases. The CDR3 length is 15 residues. CDR1 is KGHDR and CDR2 is SFDVKD in the germline V gene. V shed 4 bases, J shed 6 bases, and the junction held 5 bases outside the gene matches. The CDR3 DNA reads TGTGCCACCAGTGACATAACTAGCGGGACCAATGAGCAGTTCTTC. The encoded protein is CATSDITSGTNEQFF.

This clonotype was observed many times. The chain is built from TRBV29-1 and TRBJ1-2, with D unclear. Germline assignment: CDR1 SQVTM and CDR2 ANQGSEA. Trimming took off 4 bases at V and 8 bases at J, with 17 bases between the two ends. The CDR3 is made up of 13 amino acids. The CDR3 is CSVGSGVAGGYTF. The CDR3 DNA sequence: TGCAGCGTTGGTTCCGGGGTCGCGGGGGGCTACACCTTC.

This clonotype was found many times. The gene calls are TRBV2 and TRBJ2-3, with D perhaps being TRBD1 or TRBD2 (5 bases each). The V gene lost 7 bases and the J gene lost 1 base, with 12 bases spanning the gap. The length of the CDR3 is 14 residues. Germline values: CDR1 SNHLY, CDR2 FYNNEI. CDR3 DNA: TGTGCCAGCATGGCACTAGGGGGCACAGATACGCAGTATTTT. Amino acid sequence: CASMALGGTDTQYF.

This clonotype was observed at least ten times. The chain combines TRBV20-1 with TRBJ2-2, with D possibly TRBD1 on 5 matching bases. CDR1 is DFQATT and CDR2 is SNEGSKA in the germline V gene (reference sequence). Trimming pared 3 bases from V and 1 base from J, leaving 9 bases between. The CDR3 length is 14 residues. CDR3 loop: CSARVQGNTGELFF. DNA for the CDR3: TGCAGTGCTAGGGTGCAGGGGAACACCGGGGAGCTGTTTTTT.

This clonotype was seen a few times. The genes are TRBV19 and TRBJ2-5; the D gene is possibly TRBD2 (6 bases). Germline-derived CDR1 and CDR2 are LNHDA and SQIVND (reference sequence). The V end was cut by 0 bases, the J end by 1 base, with 9 bases between. CDR3 size: 15 residues. The DNA of the CDR3 is TGTGCCAGTAGTATAGATACTAGCCGCCAAGAGACCCAGTACTTC. Its protein is CASSIDTSRQETQYF.

This clonotype has more than one count but fewer than ten. This chain uses TRBV10-3 with TRBJ1-3; D possibly corresponds to TRBD1 (5 bases). Trimming left V 0 bases short and J 0 bases short, with 6 bases between. The CDR3 is made up of 15 amino acids. CDR1 ENHRY and CDR2 SYGVKD come from the germline V gene. DNA of the CDR3: TGTGCCATCAGTGAGTCCAGGGTCTCTGGAAACACCATATATTTT. Amino acids: CAISESRVSGNTIYF.

This clonotype was counted ten times or more. The rearrangement uses TRBV12-3 or TRBV12-4 and TRBJ1-6, with D unclear. Trimming removed 3 bases at V and 7 bases at J, with 7 bases between. CDR3 length: 13 residues. CDR3: CASSLGGNSPLHF. The DNA for the CDR3 is TGTGCCAGCAGTTTGGGCGGGAATTCACCCCTCCACTTT.

This clonotype was seen ten or more times. V is TRBV11-3 and J is TRBJ2-5, with D uncertain. V lost 2 bases, J lost 9 bases, and 13 bases lay in between. Germline V gene lookup returns CDR1 SGHNT and CDR2 YENEEA. This CDR3 is 13 amino acids long. The CDR3 loop reads CASSLPDLGAQYF. DNA of the CDR3: TGTGCCAGCAGCTTACCAGACCTGGGCGCCCAGTACTTC. The variable domain in full, with the rest retrieved from reference TRBV11-3 and TRBJ2-5, is EAGVVQSPRYKIIEKKQPVAFWCNPISGHNTLYWYLQNLGQGPELLIRYENEEAVDDSQLPKDRFSAERLKGVDSTLKIQPAELGDSAVYLCASSLPDLGAQYFGPGTRLLVL.

Ten or more counts support this clonotype. This rearrangement joins TRBV25-1 to TRBJ2-5, with 13 bases that match TRBD2. Germline V gene lookup returns CDR1 MGHDK and CDR2 SYGVNS. CDR3 length: 16 residues. The trim removed 5 bases at V and 4 bases at J, leaving 7 bases unmatched. CDR3 region: CASSKPGLAGTETQYF. As DNA, the CDR3 is TGTGCCAGCAGTAAACCGGGACTAGCGGGAACAGAGACCCAGTACTTC.

As regards this clonotype: This clone may be a read error of a much larger clone one base away. The chain has TRBV24-1 and TRBJ1-4, with D unclear. Germline values: CDR1 KGHDR, CDR2 SFDVKD. The CDR3 runs to 14 residues. CDR3 bases: TGTACCACCAGTGAAGGTGTGACTAATGAAAAACTGTTTTTT. Amino acid sequence: CTTSEGVTNEKLFF.

This clonotype was recorded at least ten times. The V call is TRBV12-3 or TRBV12-4, the J call TRBJ1-5; a weak D match, TRBD1 (6 bases). Trimming took 5 bases from V and 2 from J, leaving 19 bases between them. This CDR3 is 17 amino acids long. The CDR3 sequence: CASSPRRVGGGNQPQHF. DNA of the CDR3: TGTGCCAGCAGTCCCCGGAGGGTAGGGGGGGGCAATCAGCCCCAGCATTTT.